The present TCR beta chain was sequenced within a study of response to subunit inactivated influenza vaccine (dated by TCRdb to between 2017 and 2018). About the full investigation: Deep quantitative T cell receptor repertoire profiling was used in the study to track responses to a trivalent subunit inactivated influenza vaccine.

Study-wide findings and limitations: According to the authors, only a limited number of new T cells may be recruited by each seasonal influenza vaccination.

The germline V gene (reference sequence) gives CDR1 as DFQATT and CDR2 as SNEGSKA. V is trimmed back by 5 bases and J by 6 bases, and the junction contains 5 bases that no gene match accounts for. The CDR3 holds 13 amino acids from the cysteine to the phenylalanine. Of the read, only the CDR3 DNA is kept; its 39 bases are in frame from base 1. Ten or more counts support this clonotype. Its specific antigen is unknown. The sample holds no much larger clone one base away, and base qualities are not on file. The library was prepared using RT-PCR. The instrument was an Illumina HiSeq 2500. The public reads were run again by TCRdb, first through fastp at Q25 and then through MiXCR, and only productive beta chains were kept. Under each unique CDR3 protein, matching rows form one entry showing the most common genes and DNA. Here the sample has about 180,000 distinct CDR3 sequences; roughly 8.7% occur a single time. 11% of the sample belongs to the ten largest clones.

The receptor comes from a man in his forties or fifties who received an inactivated influenza vaccine. Donor details come from another sample of the same person, matched by shared clones. The starting material was non-naive T cells sorted from PBMCs, obtained on the day of vaccination. This specimen's cell subset or site label, interpreted: memory T cell fraction. In this chain, TRBV20-1 is recombined with TRBJ2-3, and 10 junction bases match TRBD2. The DNA sequence follows: TGCAGTGCTTCCAGCGGGGGGGGCGATACGCAGTATTTT. It encodes CSASSGGGDTQYF.